The following is a T cell receptor (beta chain) sequence with its context. This entry comes from a study of blood T cell repertoires in COVID-19. About the study: Recovered status applied to Cohort 3 donors who had two consecutive negative PCRs. It also applied to those with clearance or with symptom resolution.

Across 20 to 25 US areas, participants ranged in age from 18 to 89 years. The CDR3 is made up of 18 amino acids. Germline V lookup: CDR1 MDHEN, CDR2 SYDVKM. After removal of 5 bases from V and 0 bases from J, the junction contained 11 bases not matched to a gene. Original analysis: The assay estimated nucleated cells by amplifying reference gene primers. Measured with immunoSEQ multiplex PCR; TCRdb has only the in-frame clones, and not every one. V and J calls and clone size come straight from that table; D and trimming were deduced from the DNA. The data contain roughly 230,000 clones, more than 75% of them singletons.

Sequenced sample: PBMCs or T cells enriched from blood (not recorded which). V and J are TRBV28 and TRBJ2-2; TRBD2 aligns across 8 bases. This receptor was obtained from a man aged 25-45 years in a cohort exposed to, infected with or recovered from COVID-19 (not recorded which). CDR3 sequence reads: CASSLPLPSGSNTGELFF. The CDR3, as DNA: TGTGCCAGCAGTCTACCCCTTCCTAGCGGGTCGAACACCGGGGAGCTGTTTTTT.